Sequencing of this T cell receptor (beta chain) was carried out in a study of blood T cell repertoires in COVID-19. Study information: Both acute and convalescent COVID-19 samples were obtained from the United States, Italy and Spain. In each case, the material was cDNA or gDNA derived from T cells, B-cell-depleted T cells, or PBMCs.

As handled by the study authors: Estimation of nucleated cell counts relied on the amplification of reference gene primers. Assay: immunoSEQ multiplex PCR; the TCRdb copy retains only in-frame clones and omits some. The V and J calls and the clone size are those of that table, but D and trimming were determined from the DNA. The sample lists about 68,000 clones, approximately 89% seen once, with less than 6% in the top ten. This CDR3 is 19 amino acids long. From germline, CDR1 is MNHNS and CDR2 SASEGT. V lost 2 bases, J lost 0 bases, and 23 bases lay in between. Sequencing used peripheral blood. The chain recombines TRBV6-1 with TRBJ2-7; D may be TRBD1 (8 bases). This receptor was obtained from a woman aged 55-70 years with active COVID-19. This chain's CDR3 is CASSERGDRGGGSSYEQYF. In DNA form, the CDR3 reads TGTGCCAGCAGTGAAAGAGGTGACAGGGGAGGGGGTAGCTCCTACGAGCAGTACTTC.